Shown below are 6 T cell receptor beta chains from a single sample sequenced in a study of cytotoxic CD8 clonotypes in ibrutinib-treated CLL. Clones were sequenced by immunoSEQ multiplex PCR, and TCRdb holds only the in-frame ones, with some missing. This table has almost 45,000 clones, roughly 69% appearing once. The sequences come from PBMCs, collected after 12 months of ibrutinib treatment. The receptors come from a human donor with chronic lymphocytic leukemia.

CDR3 loop: CASSRTADAEAFF. In DNA, the CDR3 is TGTGCCAGCAGCCGAACAGCTGACGCTGAAGCTTTCTTT. The rearrangement joins TRBV7-9 to TRBJ1-1; no clear D gene. Trimming cost V 5 bases and J 6 bases, with 13 bases left between them. Germline V lookup: CDR1 SEHNR, CDR2 FQNEAQ (reference sequence). This CDR3 region has 13 residues.

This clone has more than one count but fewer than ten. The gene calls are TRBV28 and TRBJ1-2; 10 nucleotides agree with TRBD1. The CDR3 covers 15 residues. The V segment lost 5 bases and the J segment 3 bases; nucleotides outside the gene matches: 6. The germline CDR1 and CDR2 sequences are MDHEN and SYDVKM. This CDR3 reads CASSATGGRHYGYTF. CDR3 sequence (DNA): TGTGCCAGCAGTGCGACAGGGGGCAGGCACTATGGCTACACCTTC.

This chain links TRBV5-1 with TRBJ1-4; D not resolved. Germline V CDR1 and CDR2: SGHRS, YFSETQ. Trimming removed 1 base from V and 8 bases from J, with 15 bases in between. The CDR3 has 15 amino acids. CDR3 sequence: CASSLSLTAEEKLFF. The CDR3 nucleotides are TGCGCCAGCAGCTTGAGTTTGACGGCTGAAGAAAAACTGTTTTTT.

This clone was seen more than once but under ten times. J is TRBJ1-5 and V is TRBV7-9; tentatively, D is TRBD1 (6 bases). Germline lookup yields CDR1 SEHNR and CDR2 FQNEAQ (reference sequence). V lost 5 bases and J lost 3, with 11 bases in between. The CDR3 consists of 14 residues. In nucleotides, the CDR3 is TGTGCCAGCAGCCTCGGACAGTCCAATCAGCCCCAGCATTTT. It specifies CASSLGQSNQPQHF.

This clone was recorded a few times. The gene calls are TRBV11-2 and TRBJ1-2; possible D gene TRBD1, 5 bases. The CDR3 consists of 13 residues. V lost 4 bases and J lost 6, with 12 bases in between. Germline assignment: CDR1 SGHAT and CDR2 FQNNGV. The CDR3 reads CASSYAGTNGYTF. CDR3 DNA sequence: TGTGCCAGCAGCTACGCAGGGACGAATGGCTACACCTTC.

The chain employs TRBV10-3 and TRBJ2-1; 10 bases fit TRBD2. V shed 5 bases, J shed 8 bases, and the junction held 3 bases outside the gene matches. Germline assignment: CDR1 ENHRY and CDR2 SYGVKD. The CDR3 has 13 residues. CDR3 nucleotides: TGTGCCATCAGTTCCCTAGCGGGAGATGAGCAGTTCTTC. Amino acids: CAISSLAGDEQFF.